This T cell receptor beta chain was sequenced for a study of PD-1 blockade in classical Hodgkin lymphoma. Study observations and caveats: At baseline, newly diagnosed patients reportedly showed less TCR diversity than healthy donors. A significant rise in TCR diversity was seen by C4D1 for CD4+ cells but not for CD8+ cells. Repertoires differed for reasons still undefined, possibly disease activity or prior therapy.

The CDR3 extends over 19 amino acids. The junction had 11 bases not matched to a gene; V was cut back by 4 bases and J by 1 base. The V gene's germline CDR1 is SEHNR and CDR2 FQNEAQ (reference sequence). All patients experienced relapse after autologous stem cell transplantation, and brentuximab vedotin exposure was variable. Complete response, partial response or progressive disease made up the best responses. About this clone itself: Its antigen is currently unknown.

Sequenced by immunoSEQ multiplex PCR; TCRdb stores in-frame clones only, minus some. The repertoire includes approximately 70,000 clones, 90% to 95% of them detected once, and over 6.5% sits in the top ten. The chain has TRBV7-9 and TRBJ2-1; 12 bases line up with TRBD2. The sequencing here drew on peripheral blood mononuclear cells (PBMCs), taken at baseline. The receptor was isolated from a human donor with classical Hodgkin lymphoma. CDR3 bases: TGTGCCAGCAGCTCAACCCTCATGACTAGCGGGGGTTCCTACAATGAGCAGTTCTTC. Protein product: CASSSTLMTSGGSYNEQFF. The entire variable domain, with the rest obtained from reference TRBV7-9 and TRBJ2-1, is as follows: DTGVSQNPRHKITKRGQNVTFRCDPISEHNRLYWYRQTLGQGPEFLTYFQNEAQLEKSRLLSDRFSAERPKGSFSTLEIQRTEQGDSAMYLCASSSTLMTSGGSYNEQFFGPGTRLTVL.